A selection of T cell receptor beta chains follows, all from one sample in a study of blood T cell repertoires in COVID-19. Method: immunoSEQ multiplex PCR; TCRdb's copy keeps in-frame clones and lacks some. The table has more than 200,000 clones, 84% seen once. The sequenced sample consisted of peripheral blood. Every receptor here comes from a woman older than 75 with COVID-19, enrolled during active disease. The CDR3 runs from the conserved cysteine through the conserved F or W. D genes are given only for firm matches. The size entry is marked missing in some rows and otherwise reads once, few, many or a size class.

TRBJ1-3	-	-	TRBV11-2	TGTGCCAGCAGCTCACCCGACAGGTCTGGAAACACCATATATTTT	CASSSPDRSGNTIYF
TRBJ2-5	TRBD2	-	TRBV5-5	TGTGCCAGCAGCCCCACGGGACTAGCGGGGGAGGAGACCCAGTACTTC	CASSPTGLAGEETQYF
TRBJ1-4	TRBD1	-	TRBV18	TGTGCCAGCTCAAGTCAGGGGGCCTATGAAAAACTGTTTTTT	CASSSQGAYEKLFF
TRBJ2-5	-	-	TRBV19	TGTGCCACGGCCCCTAGCGTTCAAGAGACCCAGTACTTC	CATAPSVQETQYF
TRBJ1-2	TRBD1	once	TRBV28	TGTGCCAGCAGTAAAGACAGGGGGTTTAACTATGGCTACACCTTC	CASSKDRGFNYGYTF
TRBJ2-1	-	-	TRBV24-1	TGTGCCATTCCCGGGTTCTGGCAGTTCTTC	CAIPGFWQFF
TRBJ1-1	-	-	TRBV6-5	TGTGCCAGTAAGGCCCCCCTCGGGGTGAACACTGAAGCTTTCTTT	CASKAPLGVNTEAFF
TRBJ1-5	-	once	TRBV30	TGTGCCTGGAACCTAGGGGGGGGAGGGCAGCCCCAGCATTTT	CAWNLGGGGQPQHF
TRBJ1-1	TRBD1	-	TRBV30	TGTGCCTGGAGTGATGGGACAGGGTACACTGAAGCTTTCTTT	CAWSDGTGYTEAFF
TRBJ2-5	TRBD2	-	TRBV2	TGTGCCAGCACCAGAACTAGCGGGGGAAAGACCCAGTACTTC	CASTRTSGGKTQYF
TRBJ1-2	-	-	TRBV27	TGTGCCAGCAGTCAATGGGGGGGAGGGGATGGCTACACCTTC	CASSQWGGGDGYTF
TRBJ2-2	TRBD2	-	TRBV7-3	TGTGCCAGCAGCTTAACGCGAGGACTAGCGGGGAATTCGAACACCGGGGAGCTGTTTTTT	CASSLTRGLAGNSNTGELFF
TRBJ1-2	-	-	TRBV6-1	TGTGCCAGCAGTGAAGATGGAGCTAACTATGGCTACACCTTC	CASSEDGANYGYTF
TRBJ1-2	-	-	TRBV4-3	TGCGCCAGCAGCCAAGGGGCCGGGGTGGGCGGCTACACCTTC	CASSQGAGVGGYTF
TRBJ2-3	TRBD2	-	TRBV9	TGTGCCAGCAGCGTCGGGCGGGGGGGCGCAGATACGCAGTATTTT	CASSVGRGGADTQYF
TRBJ2-1	-	-	TRBV28	TGTGCCAGCAGTTCACGAAGGACAGTTGAATACAATGAGCAGTTCTTC	CASSSRRTVEYNEQFF
TRBJ1-6	-	-	TRBV5-4	TGTGCCAGCAGCCCACAGGGCTCCTATAATTCACCCCTCCACTTT	CASSPQGSYNSPLHF
TRBJ2-1	TRBD2	-	TRBV7-9	TGTGCCAGCAGCTTAACGGAGCTCAGACTAGCGGGGTACAATGAGCAGTTCTTC	CASSLTELRLAGYNEQFF
TRBJ1-1	-	once	TRBV27	TGTGCCAGCAGTTTACGGGGGGGGCGGGGGACTGAAGCTTTCTTT	CASSLRGGRGTEAFF
TRBJ2-5	-	-	TRBV2	TGTGCCAGCCTCAACAGTCGCGGCAGGGGTAAGGAGACCCAGTACTTC	CASLNSRGRGKETQYF
TRBJ2-1	-	once	TRBV28	TGTGCCAGCAGTTTGAATCGCGGGGATTACAATGAGCAGTTCTTC	CASSLNRGDYNEQFF
TRBJ2-7	-	-	TRBV5-1	TGCGCCAGCAGCTCCCTGGAAGGGGGAGCCTACGAGCAGTACTTC	CASSSLEGGAYEQYF
TRBJ2-3	-	once	TRBV28	TGTGCCAGCAGTCCCCGAGGTAGCGGCACAGATACGCAGTATTTT	CASSPRGSGTDTQYF
TRBJ2-1	-	once	TRBV7-2	TGTGCCAGCAGCTCGGAGGGGCGAAGCGGTGAGCAGTTCTTC	CASSSEGRSGEQFF
TRBJ2-1	-	-	TRBV7-2	TGTGCCAGCAGCCGAGGGATTTCCAATGAGCAGTTCTTC	CASSRGISNEQFF
TRBJ1-1	TRBD1	once	TRBV28	TGTGCCAGCAGTCAGACAGGGGTTCTTGTTGAAGCTTTCTTT	CASSQTGVLVEAFF
TRBJ1-2	-	-	TRBV10-1	TGCGCCAGCAGTGGCACCACGGACTATGGCTACACCTTC	CASSGTTDYGYTF
TRBJ1-2	-	once	TRBV25-1	TGTGCCAGCAGTCCCCACAGCTATGGCTACACCTTC	CASSPHSYGYTF
TRBJ2-5	TRBD1	-	TRBV11-2	TGTGCCAGCAGCTACGACAGGGGGCGAGAGACCCAGTACTTC	CASSYDRGRETQYF
TRBJ1-1	-	-	TRBV18	TGTGCCAGCTCACCACAGGTCGTGCCCGAGGTTTTCTTT	CASSPQVVPEVFF
TRBJ2-5	TRBD2	-	TRBV6-5	TGTGCCAGCAGGAAAGCGGGGGGGGAGACCCAGTACTTC	CASRKAGGETQYF
TRBJ1-2	-	-	TRBV20-1	TGCAGTGCCCCAGTTTCGGGTGGCTACACCTTC	CSAPVSGGYTF
TRBJ1-6	TRBD1	-	TRBV5-1	TGCGCCAGCAGGTATGGACAGGGTGAATCACCCCTCCACTTT	CASRYGQGESPLHF
TRBJ1-6	-	-	TRBV18	TGTGCCAGCTCACCACCGCTCACGGATTCACCCCTCCACTTT	CASSPPLTDSPLHF
TRBJ1-1	TRBD1	-	TRBV6-5	TGTGCCAGTTGGGACAGAAACACTGAAGCTTTCTTT	CASWDRNTEAFF
TRBJ2-3	-	-	TRBV3-1/TRBV3-2	TGTGCCAGCAGCCAAGATTTAGGGGGAGGGGGGGACCAAGATACGCAGTATTTT	CASSQDLGGGGDQDTQYF
TRBJ1-4	TRBD1	-	TRBV5-6	TGTGCCAGCAGCCCAAACTATGCGGGACAGACTAATGAAAAACTGTTTTTT	CASSPNYAGQTNEKLFF
TRBJ2-1	-	-	TRBV4-2	TGTGCCAGCAGCCCCGGACCGGGGGGCGAGCAGTTCTTC	CASSPGPGGEQFF
TRBJ2-5	-	-	TRBV24-1	TGTGCCACCTGTGACTCTTTAGTCGGGACCCAGTACTTC	CATCDSLVGTQYF
TRBJ1-4	-	-	TRBV6-4	TGTGGAAACTGGGGCGGTCAAAATGAAAAACTGTTTTTT	CGNWGGQNEKLFF
TRBJ2-5	-	-	TRBV7-3	TGTGCCAGCAGCTTAGTCGGAGAGACCCAGTACTTC	CASSLVGETQYF
TRBJ1-1	TRBD1	-	TRBV11-1	TGTGCCAGCAGCTTATACAACAGGGGGTCTGAAGCTTTCTTT	CASSLYNRGSEAFF
TRBJ2-5	-	-	TRBV2	TGTGCCAGCAGCAATAGGCTAGCAGAAAGAGAGACCCAGTACTTC	CASSNRLAERETQYF
TRBJ2-7	-	-	TRBV5-1	TGCGCCAGCAGCCGCGACAGCTACGAGCAGTACTTC	CASSRDSYEQYF
TRBJ2-1	TRBD2	-	TRBV2	TGTGCCAGCAGTGATAGACTAGCGGGGGTCAAAAATGAGCAGTTCTTC	CASSDRLAGVKNEQFF
TRBJ2-1	TRBD1	-	TRBV6-5	TGTGCCAGCAGACCTCCGGGACAGCCGATGAATGAGCAGTTCTTC	CASRPPGQPMNEQFF
TRBJ1-2	TRBD1	-	TRBV7-2	TGTGCCAGCAGCCTCTGGACAGGGGTTGGCTACACCTTC	CASSLWTGVGYTF
TRBJ1-4	-	-	TRBV4-3	TGCGCCAGCAGCCAAGATGCCAGAAATGAAAAACTGTTTTTT	CASSQDARNEKLFF
TRBJ2-1	-	-	TRBV11-2	TGTGCCAGCAGCCCATCACTGGCTAGCTATGAGCAGTTCTTC	CASSPSLASYEQFF
TRBJ2-4	-	few	TRBV15	TGTGCCACCAGCAGAGGGGCCAGGGACATTCAGTACTTC	CATSRGARDIQYF
TRBJ1-1	-	-	TRBV6-5	TGTGCCAGCAGTTACTCACTAAACACTGAAGCTTTCTTT	CASSYSLNTEAFF
TRBJ1-1	-	-	TRBV19	TGTGCCAGCAGAGTAAGGGGCAGGAGTGTGTCAGAAGCTTTCTTT	CASRVRGRSVSEAFF
TRBJ1-5	-	-	TRBV30	TGTGCCTGGAGTTCAGGATTGGCCGCCGATCAGCCCCAGCATTTT	CAWSSGLAADQPQHF